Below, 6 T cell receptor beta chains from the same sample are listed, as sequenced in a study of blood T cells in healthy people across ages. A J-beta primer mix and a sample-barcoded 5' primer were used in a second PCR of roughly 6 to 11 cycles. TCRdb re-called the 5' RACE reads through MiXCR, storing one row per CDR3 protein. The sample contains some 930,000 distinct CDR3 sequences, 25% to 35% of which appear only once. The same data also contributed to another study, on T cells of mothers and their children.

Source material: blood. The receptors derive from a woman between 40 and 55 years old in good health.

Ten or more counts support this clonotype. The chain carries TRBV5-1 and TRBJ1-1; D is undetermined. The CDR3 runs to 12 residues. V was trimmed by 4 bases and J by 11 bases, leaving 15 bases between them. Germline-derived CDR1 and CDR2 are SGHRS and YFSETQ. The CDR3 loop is CASSTGRAAAFF. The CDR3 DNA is TGCGCCAGCAGCACCGGACGGGCAGCGGCTTTCTTT.

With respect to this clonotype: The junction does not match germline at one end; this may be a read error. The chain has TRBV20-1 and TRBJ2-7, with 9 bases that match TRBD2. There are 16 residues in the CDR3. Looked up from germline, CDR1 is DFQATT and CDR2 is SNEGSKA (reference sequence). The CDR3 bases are TGCAGTACTAGAGCCCCCCAGCGGGGGGCTTCCTACGAGCAGTACTTC. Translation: CSTRAPQRGASYEQYF.

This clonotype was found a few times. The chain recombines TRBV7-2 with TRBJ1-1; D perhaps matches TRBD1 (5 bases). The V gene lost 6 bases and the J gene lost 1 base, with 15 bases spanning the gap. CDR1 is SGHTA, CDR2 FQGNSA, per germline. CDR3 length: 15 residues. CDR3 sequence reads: CASSSSRVANTEAFF. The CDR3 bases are TGTGCCAGCAGTTCTTCCAGGGTGGCGAACACTGAAGCTTTCTTT.

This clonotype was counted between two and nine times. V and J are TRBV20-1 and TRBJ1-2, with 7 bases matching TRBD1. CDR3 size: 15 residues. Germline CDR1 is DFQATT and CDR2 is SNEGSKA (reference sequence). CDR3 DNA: TGCAGCCTAACCGCCGGGACAGCTGCCAACTATGGCTACACCTTC. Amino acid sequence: CSLTAGTAANYGYTF.

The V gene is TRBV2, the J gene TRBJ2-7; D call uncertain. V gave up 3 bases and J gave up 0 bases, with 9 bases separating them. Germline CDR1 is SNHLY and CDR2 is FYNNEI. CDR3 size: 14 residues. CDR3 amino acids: CASSEWASSYEQYF. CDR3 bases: TGTGCCAGCAGTGAGTGGGCAAGCTCCTACGAGCAGTACTTC.

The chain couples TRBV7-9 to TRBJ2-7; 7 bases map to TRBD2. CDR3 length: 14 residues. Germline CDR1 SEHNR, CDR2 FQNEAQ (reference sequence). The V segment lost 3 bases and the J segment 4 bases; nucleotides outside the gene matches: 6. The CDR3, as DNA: TGTGCCAGCAGCTTGCGGGGGAAGATGTACGAGCAGTACTTC. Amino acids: CASSLRGKMYEQYF. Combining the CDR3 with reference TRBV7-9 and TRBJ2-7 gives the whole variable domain DTGVSQNPRHKITKRGQNVTFRCDPISEHNRLYWYRQTLGQGPEFLTYFQNEAQLEKSRLLSDRFSAERPKGSFSTLEIQRTEQGDSAMYLCASSLRGKMYEQYFGPGTRLTVT.